This TCR beta chain was documented in a study of beta chain features in type 1 diabetes. Study summary: There were approximately 110,000,000 sorted cells examined across all samples. Study-wide results and limits: Patients showed naive, central memory and Treg TCRB repertoires that appeared more similar than those of healthy donors. Shortening that was moderate but significant affected the TCRB CDR3s of Type 1 diabetes patients in all four CD4+ subsets. In patients and controls equally, PCR might favor templates that are shorter. Small HLA sub-analyses could not settle whether HLA shapes TCRB rearrangement.

V gave up 6 bases and J gave up 4 bases, with 8 bases separating them. CDR1 is SNHLY, CDR2 FYNNEI, per germline. The CDR3 is made up of 12 amino acids. On this clone: Antigen: not known.

The study reverse transcribed the entire isolated RNA, so it sequenced expressed TCRB transcripts. The method was immunoSEQ multiplex PCR; TCRdb's version includes in-frame clones alone and lacks a portion of them. The profile covers some 350,000 clones, with roughly 12% appearing a single time and over 0.014% taken by the ten largest. This sequence was found in a young woman with type 1 diabetes. Sequenced input: naive CD4+ T cells from blood. The V call is TRBV2, the J call TRBJ2-3; no reliable D call. DNA for the CDR3: TGTGCCAGCAGCTACTCGGCAGATACGCAGTATTTT. This translates into CASSYSADTQYF.